What follows are 21 T cell receptor beta chains derived from one specimen sequenced in a study of T cell changes during pregnancy in multiple sclerosis. Method: immunoSEQ multiplex PCR; TCRdb's copy keeps in-frame clones and lacks some. This sample yields more than 55,000 clones, of which around 90% are seen a single time; 1.5% to 2% belongs to the top ten. This specimen consisted of peripheral blood, obtained in the first trimester of pregnancy. Receptors originate from a female donor in good health, enrolled as a control in a pregnancy study.

The gene calls are TRBV4-1 and TRBJ2-7, with 7 bases identical to TRBD1. Losses at the gene ends were 0 bases for V and 1 base for J; bases not matched to a gene: 6. Germline V gene lookup returns CDR1 MGHRA and CDR2 YSYEKL. The CDR3 is 16 amino acids. The CDR3 sequence is CASSQDWDSFSYEQYF. DNA for the CDR3: TGCGCCAGCAGCCAAGATTGGGACAGCTTTTCCTACGAGCAGTACTTC.

The V gene is TRBV19, the J gene TRBJ2-4, with 9 positions matching TRBD2. The V gene end was trimmed by 4 bases and the J gene end by 7 bases; junction bases not matched to a gene: 5. In germline, CDR1 is LNHDA, CDR2 SQIVND (reference sequence). CDR3 length: 14 amino acids. This CDR3 reads CASSTMAGGNIQYF. The CDR3 nucleotides read TGTGCCAGTAGTACAATGGCGGGAGGGAACATTCAGTACTTC.

Only one count was recorded for this clone. V usage is TRBV2 and J usage is TRBJ1-1; 7 bases map to TRBD1. Germline CDR1 SNHLY, CDR2 FYNNEI. This CDR3 has 15 residues. The V and J ends lost 3 bases and 1 base, in that order; junction bases with no gene match: 5. CDR3 nucleotide sequence: TGTGCCAGCAGTGATCCGGGACAGCAGAACACTGAAGCTTTCTTT. It codes for CASSDPGQQNTEAFF.

The chain is built from TRBV5-4 and TRBJ2-7, with D possibly matching TRBD2 (6 bases). Trimming pared 0 bases from V and 4 bases from J, leaving 11 bases between. Looked up from germline, CDR1 is SGHNT and CDR2 is YYREEE (reference sequence). This CDR3 contains 14 residues. In nucleotides, the CDR3 is TGTGCCAGCAGCTTGGAGGGAGGTCTATACGAGCAGTACTTC. Residues: CASSLEGGLYEQYF.

This clone showed up just a few times. The chain combines TRBV5-5 with TRBJ1-1; 11 nucleotides line up with TRBD1. The CDR3 sequence is 15 residues long. Unmatched junction bases numbered 4, after V lost 5 bases and J lost 1 base. Germline CDR1 is SGHKS and CDR2 is YYEKEE (reference sequence). The CDR3 DNA reads as TGTGCCAGCAGGGACAGGGGGCGGGGGAACACTGAAGCTTTCTTT. This sequence encodes CASRDRGRGNTEAFF.

This clone appeared once. V and J are TRBV5-1 and TRBJ2-5, with D maybe TRBD1 (5 bases). The CDR3 runs to 15 residues. Germline-derived CDR1 and CDR2 are SGHRS and YFSETQ. Trimming took off 0 bases at V and 0 bases at J, with 9 bases between the two ends. CDR3: CASSLEGPDQETQYF. The DNA of the CDR3 is TGCGCCAGCAGCTTGGAGGGGCCAGACCAAGAGACCCAGTACTTC.

The rearrangement joins TRBV28 to TRBJ1-3; 9 bases are a match to TRBD1. CDR1 is MDHEN, CDR2 SYDVKM, per germline. Unmatched junction bases numbered 13, after V lost 3 bases and J lost 1 base. This CDR3 spans 19 amino acids. CDR3 loop: CASSFPRDRAKESGNTIYF. The DNA of the CDR3 is TGTGCCAGCAGTTTCCCGCGGGACAGGGCCAAGGAATCTGGAAACACCATATATTTT.

The chain uses TRBV13 and TRBJ2-7; no definite D call. Germline CDR1 and CDR2: PRHDT and FYEKMQ (reference sequence). V lost 4 bases, J lost 3 bases, and 4 bases lay in between. The CDR3 totals 11 residues. CDR3 loop: CASSSNYEQYF. CDR3 DNA sequence: TGTGCCAGCAGCTCAAACTACGAGCAGTACTTC.

This clone has just one count. This chain uses TRBV4-1 with TRBJ2-6, with 8 nucleotides matching TRBD1. CDR3 length: 18 amino acids. Germline CDR1 and CDR2: MGHRA and YSYEKL. V was clipped by 1 base and J by 0 bases; unmatched bases: 5. CDR3 loop: CASSQVGRGPSGANVLTF. In DNA, the CDR3 is TGCGCCAGCAGCCAAGTCGGCAGGGGGCCCTCTGGGGCCAACGTCCTGACTTTC.

This clone has only one observation. The chain employs TRBV7-9 and TRBJ1-4; tentatively, D is TRBD1 (5 bases). CDR3 length equals 15 residues. Trimming removed 2 bases at V and 6 bases at J, with 13 bases between. Per germline, CDR1 SEHNR and CDR2 FQNEAQ (reference sequence). In DNA form, the CDR3 reads TGTGCCAGCAGCTTATACTCTGGGACTCATGAAAAACTGTTTTTT. Translating it yields CASSLYSGTHEKLFF.

The chain couples TRBV4-1 to TRBJ2-6; 8 bases agree with TRBD1. V shed 4 bases, J shed 1 base, and the junction held 6 bases outside the gene matches. CDR3 length equals 17 residues. CDR1 MGHRA and CDR2 YSYEKL come from the germline V gene. The DNA for the CDR3 is TGCGCCAGCAGCCCCGGACAGGGCGGGTCTGGGGCCAACGTCCTGACTTTC. Translated, it gives CASSPGQGGSGANVLTF.

The V call is TRBV6-5, the J call TRBJ2-1; a weak D match, TRBD2 (5 bases). V shed 5 bases and J shed 10 bases, with 15 bases lying between them. The germline CDR1 and CDR2 sequences are MNHEY and SVGAGI. This CDR3 has 13 amino acids. The CDR3 protein is CASSLAGIREQFF. CDR3 coding DNA: TGTGCCAGCAGTCTAGCCGGGATCCGAGAGCAGTTCTTC.

The V gene is TRBV5-4, the J gene TRBJ2-7; tentative D call: TRBD2 (6 bases). The V end was cut by 5 bases, the J end by 1 base, with 13 bases between. This CDR3 has 14 residues. Per the germline V gene, CDR1 is SGHNT and CDR2 is YYREEE (reference sequence). The CDR3 nucleotides are TGTGCCAGCAGGCCCGGCAGCGGGTCCTACGAGCAGTACTTC. Translation gives CASRPGSGSYEQYF. Together with reference TRBV5-4 and TRBJ2-7, the CDR3 gives the full variable domain: ETGVTQSPTHLIKTRGQQVTLRCSSQSGHNTVSWYQQALGQGPQFIFQYYREEENGRGNFPPRFSGLQFPNYSSELNVNALELDDSALYLCASRPGSGSYEQYFGPGTRLTVT.

V is TRBV7-8 and J is TRBJ2-7; tentative D call: TRBD2 (6 bases). Germline assignment: CDR1 SGHVS and CDR2 FQNEAQ. V lost 5 bases, J lost 5 bases, and 19 bases lay in between. The CDR3 totals 15 residues. CDR3 in amino acids: CASSRPAGGRNEQYF. Here the CDR3 DNA reads TGTGCCAGCAGCCGCCCTGCCGGGGGACGTAACGAGCAGTACTTC.

The V call is TRBV27, the J call TRBJ2-1; 13 nucleotides agree with TRBD2. The CDR3 runs to 16 residues. Trimming at V came to 3 bases and at J to 15 bases, leaving 14 bases not matched to a gene. Germline loops: CDR1 MNHEY, CDR2 SMNVEV (reference sequence). The CDR3 region is CASSFRLAGGHGGMFF. CDR3 bases: TGTGCCAGCAGTTTCCGACTAGCGGGAGGACACGGGGGTATGTTCTTC.

CDR3: CASSLGQGITEQYF. CDR3 sequence (DNA): TGCGCCAGCAGCCTCGGACAGGGGATTACCGAGCAGTACTTC. The chain has TRBV5-1 and TRBJ2-7, with TRBD1 identical over 9 bases. CDR3 length: 14 amino acids. J was trimmed by 6 bases and V by 4 bases; bases with no gene match: 8. CDR1 and CDR2 from the germline V gene are SGHRS and YFSETQ.

This clone was detected a few times. The chain couples TRBV30 to TRBJ2-7; 9 nucleotides line up with TRBD2. The V segment lost 1 base and the J segment 5 bases; nucleotides outside the gene matches: 6. Germline V CDR1 and CDR2: GTSNPN, SVGIG (reference sequence). This CDR3 region has 14 residues. The CDR3 reads CAWSGDSGSNEQYF. In nucleotides, the CDR3 is TGTGCCTGGAGTGGGGATAGCGGGAGTAACGAGCAGTACTTC.

The chain uses TRBV15 and TRBJ2-3; possible D gene TRBD2, 6 bases. The CDR3 consists of 14 residues. Trimming removed 4 bases from V and 2 bases from J, with 10 bases in between. Germline-derived CDR1 and CDR2 are LNHNV and YYDKDF (reference sequence). The chain's CDR3 is CATSMGGNTDTQYF. In nucleotides, the CDR3 is TGTGCCACCAGCATGGGCGGGAACACAGATACGCAGTATTTT.

The chain carries TRBV27 and TRBJ2-1, with 10 bases lining up with TRBD2. The CDR3 runs to 15 residues. Germline loops: CDR1 MNHEY, CDR2 SMNVEV (reference sequence). Trimming cost V 4 bases and J 7 bases; bases outside gene matches: 7. The chain's CDR3 is CASSSLAGGRNEQFF. DNA of the CDR3: TGTGCCAGCAGTTCGTTAGCGGGAGGCAGGAATGAGCAGTTCTTC.

CDR3 region: CASSSYWTGSYEQYF. The CDR3, as DNA: TGTGCCAGCAGCTCCTACTGGACAGGATCCTACGAGCAGTACTTC. The chain joins TRBV7-2 to TRBJ2-7, with 7 bases aligning to TRBD1. CDR3 length: 15 amino acids. Germline V gene lookup returns CDR1 SGHTA and CDR2 FQGNSA. V shed 4 bases, J shed 1 base, and the junction held 7 bases outside the gene matches.

The chain carries TRBV11-2 and TRBJ2-3; tentatively, D is TRBD2 (5 bases). Germline values: CDR1 SGHAT, CDR2 FQNNGV. The ends were cut back, 2 bases at V and 1 base at J, with 10 bases in the middle. CDR3 size: 15 residues. The CDR3 is CASSLSGDGTDTQYF. CDR3 nucleotides: TGTGCCAGCAGCTTAAGCGGAGACGGCACAGATACGCAGTATTTT.